This T cell receptor (beta chain) derives from a study of spatial heterogeneity in lung cancer. A distinct unique molecular identifier was carried by each TCR cDNA molecule. TCRdb called the 5' RACE reads again in MiXCR, with one record for every CDR3 protein. The repertoire consists of approximately 12,000 distinct CDR3 sequences, with approximately 14% occurring once and the leading ten covering around 2.4%. Regarding the study as a whole: Circulating ubiquitous expanded tumor TCRs were observed more frequently at resection than at follow-up.

Per the germline V gene, CDR1 is MDHEN and CDR2 is SYDVKM. The CDR3 has 14 amino acids. V was trimmed by 2 bases and J by 6 bases, leaving 11 bases between them. Time point: sample taken at primary tumor resection. Tumor, nontumor lung or frozen PBMC supplied whole RNA that was sequenced unsorted. In its sample, this clonotype ranks as medium-sized (0.01 to 0.1%). Its antigen is unidentified. This specimen consisted of PBMCs, obtained at surgery. The chain employs TRBV28 and TRBJ1-5; no reliable D call. The source of this sequence is a female donor with early-stage non-small cell lung cancer. CDR3 coding DNA: TGTGCCAGCAGTTTAGCGGATAGGGCTCAGCCCCAGCATTTT. Its translation is CASSLADRAQPQHF.